The 27 T cell receptor beta chains below all came from one sample that was sequenced in a study of sequential checkpoint blockade in melanoma. Assay used: immunoSEQ multiplex PCR; TCRdb lists only in-frame clones, some missing. The sample carries about 10,000 clones, more than 70% recorded once. Documented treatment: randomized to nivolumab then ipilimumab (arm A) or the reverse (arm B). Here the sequenced sample was CD8+ T cells sorted from blood (inferred from file names), taken from a patient given nivolumab and ipilimumab in sequence. These receptors originate from a human donor with melanoma.

The chain combines TRBV6-1 with TRBJ1-2; D call uncertain. The ends were cut back, 6 bases at V and 8 bases at J, with 13 bases in the middle. This CDR3 contains 12 residues. Germline values: CDR1 MNHNS, CDR2 SASEGT. CDR3 sequence reads: CASRILLGGYTF. CDR3 DNA: TGTGCCAGCAGGATTCTCTTGGGCGGCTACACCTTC.

This CDR3 reads CASSRRQGVDGYTF. CDR3 nucleotides: TGTGCCAGCTCACGCAGACAGGGGGTTGATGGCTACACCTTC. The J gene is TRBJ1-2, the V gene TRBV18; the match to TRBD1 covers 9 bases. The trim removed 4 bases at V and 6 bases at J, leaving 6 bases unmatched. The germline gives CDR1 KGHSH, CDR2 LQKENI. The CDR3 is made up of 14 amino acids.

The chain links TRBV30 to TRBJ2-7; D not resolved. Germline assignment: CDR1 GTSNPN and CDR2 SVGIG (reference sequence). The CDR3 is 13 amino acids. Trimming shortened V by 4 bases and J by 0 bases, and 10 bases separated the two germline ends. CDR3 sequence reads: CAWNPLNSYEQYF. In DNA, the CDR3 is TGTGCCTGGAATCCTCTTAACTCCTACGAGCAGTACTTC.

The chain uses TRBV29-1 and TRBJ1-1; D is uncertain. Germline-derived CDR1 and CDR2 are SQVTM and ANQGSEA. The CDR3 totals 12 residues. V was pared by 3 bases and J by 4 bases, with 9 bases between. The chain's CDR3 is CSVELGSTEAFF. CDR3 in DNA: TGCAGCGTTGAGTTGGGGAGCACTGAAGCTTTCTTT.

V is TRBV7-2 and J is TRBJ1-1; 7 bases fit TRBD1. J lost 2 bases, V lost 5 bases, and 5 bases had no gene match. The CDR3 runs 14 residues. CDR1 is SGHTA and CDR2 is FQGNSA in the germline V gene. The CDR3 DNA is TGTGCCAGCAGCGAAGGACAGGTTAACACTGAAGCTTTCTTT. Translating gives CASSEGQVNTEAFF.

V is TRBV7-2 and J is TRBJ2-7; D gene unclear. Germline V lookup: CDR1 SGHTA, CDR2 FQGNSA. Trimming shortened V by 0 bases and J by 0 bases, and 6 bases separated the two germline ends. The CDR3 has 14 residues. CDR3 bases: TGTGCCAGCAGCTTAGCACTTTCCTCCTACGAGCAGTACTTC. It translates to CASSLALSSYEQYF.

This clone appeared a single time. The chain has TRBV7-9 and TRBJ2-1; tentatively, D is TRBD2 (6 bases). V was clipped by 5 bases and J by 8 bases, with 13 bases between them. This CDR3 spans 13 amino acids. Germline CDR1 SEHNR, CDR2 FQNEAQ (reference sequence). CDR3 loop: CASSPGSSDEQFF. CDR3 DNA sequence: TGTGCCAGCAGCCCCGGGAGTTCCGATGAGCAGTTCTTC.

This clone was recorded only once. This chain's CDR3 is CASRPYSGSTDTQYF. CDR3 DNA sequence: TGTGCCAGCAGGCCCTATAGCGGTAGCACAGATACGCAGTATTTT. The chain combines TRBV28 with TRBJ2-3, with D possibly TRBD2 on 6 matching bases. V was clipped by 6 bases and J by 0 bases, with 13 bases between them. Germline V CDR1 and CDR2: MDHEN, SYDVKM. The CDR3 sequence is 15 residues long.

V usage is TRBV11-2 and J usage is TRBJ1-5; possible D gene TRBD1, 6 bases. V dropped 6 bases and J dropped 7 bases, with 16 bases sitting between them. The V gene's germline CDR1 is SGHAT and CDR2 FQNNGV. This CDR3 has 14 residues. CDR3 in amino acids: CASSFGRGWQPQHF. The DNA for the CDR3 is TGTGCCAGCAGTTTCGGCAGGGGATGGCAGCCCCAGCATTTT.

This sequence joins TRBV14 and TRBJ2-3; maybe TRBD2 (5 bases). Germline-derived CDR1 and CDR2 are SGHDN and FVKESK. Trimming cost V 3 bases and J 5 bases, with 12 bases left between them. This CDR3 has 14 residues. CDR3 DNA: TGTGCCAGCAGCCAGTGGACTCTCAAAGATACGCAGTATTTT. Translating gives CASSQWTLKDTQYF.

The gene calls are TRBV7-9 and TRBJ1-1, with 8 bases fitting TRBD1. CDR3 size: 15 residues. Germline values: CDR1 SEHNR, CDR2 FQNEAQ (reference sequence). V trimming: 5 bases; J trimming: 5 bases; junction bases outside the gene matches: 10. CDR3 sequence: CASSPPTGEYTEAFF. CDR3 in DNA: TGTGCCAGCAGCCCCCCGACAGGGGAGTATACTGAAGCTTTCTTT.

The chain is built from TRBV28 and TRBJ2-7, with D perhaps TRBD2 (6 bases). The CDR3 length is 11 residues. Germline lookup yields CDR1 MDHEN and CDR2 SYDVKM. V shed 6 bases and J shed 3 bases, with 6 bases lying between them. Here the CDR3 DNA reads TGTGCCAGCAGCGGGAGCTACGAGCAGTACTTC. It yields the protein CASSGSYEQYF.

V gene TRBV7-9 combines with J gene TRBJ2-6; 7 positions agree with TRBD1. This CDR3 comprises 15 residues. The trim removed 5 bases at V and 2 bases at J, leaving 3 bases unmatched. Germline V CDR1 and CDR2: SEHNR, FQNEAQ (reference sequence). CDR3 loop: CASSRQGTGANVLTF. DNA for the CDR3: TGTGCCAGCAGCCGACAGGGAACTGGGGCCAACGTCCTGACTTTC.

The chain is built from TRBV6-5 and TRBJ2-3, with TRBD2 as a possible D gene (6 bases). V lost 1 base, J lost 0 bases, and 8 bases lay in between. The CDR3 spans 15 residues. CDR1 and CDR2 (germline): MNHEY, SVGAGI. CDR3 coding DNA: TGTGCCAGCAGTTACTTCGGGGGTAGCACAGATACGCAGTATTTT. Translation gives CASSYFGGSTDTQYF.

The V and J genes are TRBV4-3 and TRBJ2-3, with TRBD2 matching over 10 bases. CDR1 and CDR2 (germline): LGHNA, YSLEER. The V gene end was trimmed by 5 bases and the J gene end by 1 base; junction bases not matched to a gene: 6. This CDR3 is built from 16 residues. This CDR3 reads CASSYGLAERTDTQYF. CDR3 DNA: TGCGCCAGCAGCTACGGACTAGCGGAACGCACAGATACGCAGTATTTT.

The chain uses TRBV6-5 and TRBJ2-2, with a weak D call TRBD2 (5 bases). There are 13 residues in the CDR3. Trimming cost V 2 bases and J 6 bases, with 7 bases left between them. Germline V gene data show CDR1 as MNHEY and CDR2 as SVGAGI. CDR3 region: CASSYGGSGELFF. Here the CDR3 DNA reads TGTGCCAGCAGTTACGGCGGGTCCGGGGAGCTGTTTTTT.

This chain uses TRBV5-4 with TRBJ2-7; 7 bases match TRBD1. V was pared by 0 bases and J by 2 bases, with 2 bases of the junction left unmatched. CDR1 is SGHNT and CDR2 is YYREEE in the germline V gene (reference sequence). The CDR3 spans 14 residues. CDR3 nucleotide sequence: TGTGCCAGCAGCTTGGGGGACAGTGCCTACGAGCAGTACTTC. Protein product: CASSLGDSAYEQYF.

This clone was found once. V gene TRBV19 combines with J gene TRBJ2-7; 11 bases agree with TRBD2. V shed 3 bases, J shed 6 bases, and the junction held 4 bases outside the gene matches. The CDR3 length is 14 residues. Per the germline V gene, CDR1 is LNHDA and CDR2 is SQIVND (reference sequence). In nucleotides, the CDR3 is TGTGCCAGTAGTATCGGCCTAGCGGGAGGCGAGCAGTACTTC. It is translated as CASSIGLAGGEQYF.

The genes are TRBV7-3 and TRBJ2-1, with TRBD2 matching over 9 bases. The V gene's germline CDR1 is SGHTA and CDR2 FQGTGA. The V segment lost 5 bases and the J segment 10 bases; nucleotides outside the gene matches: 3. The length of the CDR3 is 12 residues. The CDR3 is CASSASGAEQFF. CDR3 sequence (DNA): TGTGCCAGCAGCGCTAGCGGGGCAGAGCAGTTCTTC.

This clone was counted only a few times. This chain connects TRBV4-2 to TRBJ2-3; 14 positions agree with TRBD2. The CDR3 spans 16 residues. Germline-derived CDR1 and CDR2 are LGHNA and YNFKEQ. The V and J ends lost 3 bases and 4 bases, in that order; junction bases with no gene match: 3. The CDR3 DNA reads TGTGCCAGCAGCCAGGGGACTAGCGGGGGCGCAGATACGCAGTATTTT. The encoded protein is CASSQGTSGGADTQYF.

The J gene is TRBJ1-1, the V gene TRBV6-1, with a tentative D call TRBD1 (5 bases). Trimming shortened V by 2 bases and J by 1 base, and 8 bases separated the two germline ends. Germline CDR1 and CDR2: MNHNS and SASEGT. This CDR3 is 14 amino acids long. The CDR3 protein is CASSEIRGNTEAFF. In DNA form, the CDR3 reads TGTGCCAGCAGTGAAATTAGGGGGAACACTGAAGCTTTCTTT.

The chain recombines TRBV2 with TRBJ1-4; 9 nucleotides line up with TRBD1. J lost 6 bases, V lost 7 bases, and 6 bases had no gene match. CDR1 and CDR2 (germline): SNHLY, FYNNEI. This CDR3 has 14 amino acids. CDR3 nucleotides: TGTGCCAGCACCATGGACAGGGGCCATGAAAAACTGTTTTTT. This sequence encodes CASTMDRGHEKLFF.

This clone came up a few times. The rearrangement joins TRBV7-8 to TRBJ2-1, with 7 bases lining up with TRBD1. CDR3 length: 15 residues. Looked up from germline, CDR1 is SGHVS and CDR2 is FQNEAQ. J lost 5 bases, V lost 5 bases, and 9 bases had no gene match. CDR3 nucleotides: TGTGCCAGCAGCCCTCGGACCAGGGGGAACAATGAGCAGTTCTTC. Translated: CASSPRTRGNNEQFF.

The V and J genes are TRBV7-9 and TRBJ2-3, with TRBD2 matching 10 bases. CDR1 is SEHNR, CDR2 FQNEAQ, per germline (reference sequence). After removal of 5 bases from V and 3 bases from J, the junction contained 5 bases not matched to a gene. This CDR3 contains 15 residues. The CDR3 reads CASSPPGLATDTQYF. The CDR3 nucleotides read TGTGCCAGCAGCCCTCCGGGACTAGCGACAGATACGCAGTATTTT.

The chain carries TRBV6-5 and TRBJ1-1; 7 nucleotides line up with TRBD1. Per germline, CDR1 MNHEY and CDR2 SVGAGI. The V gene end was trimmed by 5 bases and the J gene end by 1 base; junction bases not matched to a gene: 4. This CDR3 has 14 residues. The CDR3 DNA is TGTGCCAGCAGTAACAGGGGAGGGAACACTGAAGCTTTCTTT. It encodes CASSNRGGNTEAFF.

The V gene is TRBV4-1, the J gene TRBJ2-2, with D maybe TRBD2 (5 bases). V shed 1 base and J shed 4 bases, with 10 bases lying between them. The CDR3 sequence is 15 residues long. Per germline, CDR1 MGHRA and CDR2 YSYEKL. DNA for the CDR3: TGCGCCAGCAGCCAAGTAACTAGTGGCACCGGGGAGCTGTTTTTT. Residues: CASSQVTSGTGELFF.

To note about this clone: One junction end disagrees with the germline gene, perhaps due to a read error. This chain links TRBV29-1 with TRBJ2-1; TRBD1 might be the D (6 bases). Per the germline V gene, CDR1 is SQVTM and CDR2 is ANQGSEA. The CDR3 covers 16 residues. CDR3 DNA: TGCAGCGTAGAAGGGGCCAGGGGCTCCTCCTACAATGAGCAGTTCTTC. This sequence encodes CSVEGARGSSYNEQFF.